These 20 T cell receptor beta chains share one sample of origin, sequenced in a study of long-term antiretroviral therapy in people with HIV. At survey level, the immunoSEQ assay was run in its v3.0 version. Data came from immunoSEQ multiplex PCR; TCRdb stores just in-frame clones and leaves some out. The sample has about 20,000 clones; 80% to 95% are singletons. The sequencing here drew on unsorted PBMCs, taken 4.4 years after starting antiretroviral therapy. These TCRs come from a woman in her forties or fifties with HIV.

The J gene is TRBJ2-7, the V gene TRBV5-4; no definite D call. The CDR3 has 13 residues. Germline CDR1 is SGHNT and CDR2 is YYREEE (reference sequence). V lost 4 bases to trimming and J lost 2 bases, with 10 bases between them. The CDR3 is CASSPGITYEQYF. DNA of the CDR3: TGTGCCAGCAGCCCGGGCATAACCTACGAGCAGTACTTC.

The chain is built from TRBV9 and TRBJ2-1, with TRBD1 matching 7 bases. This CDR3 is built from 14 residues. The V and J ends lost 4 bases and 8 bases, in that order; junction bases with no gene match: 9. CDR1 and CDR2 (germline): SGDLS, YYNGEE. The DNA of the CDR3 is TGTGCCAGCAGCAACCGACAGGGTTGGGATGAGCAGTTCTTC. Amino acid sequence: CASSNRQGWDEQFF.

This chain connects TRBV7-8 to TRBJ1-2; a weak D match, TRBD1 (5 bases). V was cut by 5 bases and J by 5 bases, with 21 bases left in between. The CDR3 spans 16 residues. Germline CDR1 and CDR2: SGHVS and FQNEAQ. In nucleotides, the CDR3 is TGTGCCAGCAGCGAGAGCCGGGACGGGGGAGATTATGGCTACACCTTC. Its protein is CASSESRDGGDYGYTF. The variable domain in full, completed from reference TRBV7-8 and TRBJ1-2, reads GAGVSQSPRYKVAKRGQDVALRCDPISGHVSLFWYQQALGQGPEFLTYFQNEAQLDKSGLPSDRFFAERPEGSVSTLKIQRTQQEDSAVYLCASSESRDGGDYGYTFGSGTRLTVV.

The chain joins TRBV19 to TRBJ2-7; D gene ambiguous. The V end was cut by 5 bases, the J end by 5 bases, with 13 bases between. CDR1 and CDR2 from the germline V gene are LNHDA and SQIVND (reference sequence). The CDR3 has 13 amino acids. The CDR3 spells CASSAAATHEQYF. CDR3 DNA sequence: TGTGCCAGTAGTGCGGCAGCAACCCACGAGCAGTACTTC.

This sequence joins TRBV7-9 and TRBJ2-7; no clear D. The germline V and J ends were trimmed by 5 bases and 1 base, with 9 bases remaining between them. Germline loops: CDR1 SEHNR, CDR2 FQNEAQ (reference sequence). CDR3 length: 13 residues. The CDR3: CASSPTPSYEQYF. The CDR3 DNA sequence: TGTGCCAGCAGCCCGACACCGTCCTACGAGCAGTACTTC.

The chain joins TRBV19 to TRBJ1-1; 8 bases map to TRBD1. Trimming removed 5 bases from V and 4 bases from J; junction bases left unmatched: 9. This CDR3 has 15 residues. Germline V gene data show CDR1 as LNHDA and CDR2 as SQIVND (reference sequence). CDR3 amino acids: CASSVPLTGGTEAFF. The CDR3 DNA follows: TGTGCCAGTAGTGTTCCCCTCACAGGGGGCACTGAAGCTTTCTTT.

The DNA for the CDR3 is TGTGCCAGCAGCGCACTAGCGGGGGGCCCGAACACCGGGGAGCTGTTTTTT. This gives the protein CASSALAGGPNTGELFF. This sequence joins TRBV9 and TRBJ2-2; 12 bases line up with TRBD2. CDR1 and CDR2 from the germline V gene are SGDLS and YYNGEE. Unmatched junction bases numbered 3, after V lost 3 bases and J lost 0 bases. The CDR3 is 17 amino acids.

The chain carries TRBV29-1 and TRBJ1-1, with D perhaps TRBD1 (6 bases). This CDR3 region has 11 residues. Trimming stripped 6 bases from V and 1 base from J, with 6 bases between. Germline-derived CDR1 and CDR2 are SQVTM and ANQGSEA. The CDR3 DNA sequence: TGCAGCGTGGGACAGAACACTGAAGCTTTCTTT. Amino acids: CSVGQNTEAFF.

This chain's CDR3 is CASSPGSAAYEQYF. CDR3 in DNA: TGTGCCAGCTCGCCAGGGTCTGCGGCCTACGAGCAGTACTTC. The chain recombines TRBV18 with TRBJ2-7; weak D call: TRBD1 (5 bases). V was clipped by 6 bases and J by 2 bases, with 14 bases between them. The CDR3 is 14 residues long. Per germline, CDR1 KGHSH and CDR2 LQKENI.

V and J are TRBV2 and TRBJ2-3, with 7 nucleotides matching TRBD1. Trimming at V came to 6 bases and at J to 5 bases, leaving 5 bases not matched to a gene. Per the germline V gene, CDR1 is SNHLY and CDR2 is FYNNEI. The CDR3 is 13 amino acids. The CDR3: CASRYRQGDTQYF. CDR3 in DNA: TGTGCCAGCAGGTACAGACAGGGAGATACGCAGTATTTT.

The gene calls are TRBV30 and TRBJ2-7; D is possibly TRBD1 or TRBD2 (6 bases each). The CDR3 covers 14 residues. V gave up 4 bases and J gave up 2 bases, with 15 bases separating them. Germline loops: CDR1 GTSNPN, CDR2 SVGIG (reference sequence). The CDR3 bases are TGTGCCTGGAAAAGGGGGGAAAATCCCTACGAGCAGTACTTC. Its translation: CAWKRGENPYEQYF.

The chain has TRBV6-1 and TRBJ2-1; TRBD2 is a possible D gene (5 bases). This CDR3 spans 12 amino acids. The germline gives CDR1 MNHNS, CDR2 SASEGT. Trimming cost V 6 bases and J 5 bases, with 8 bases left between them. CDR3 bases: TGTGCCAGCAGACCCGGGGACAATGAGCAGTTCTTC. This translates into CASRPGDNEQFF.

The V call is TRBV5-8, the J call TRBJ1-5; D unresolved. This CDR3 spans 10 amino acids. Trimming took off 4 bases at V and 16 bases at J, with 12 bases between the two ends. Germline-derived CDR1 and CDR2 are SGHTS and YDEGEE. The CDR3 here is CASSHILGHF. The CDR3 nucleotides are TGTGCCAGCAGCCACATCCTAGGACATTTT.

V and J are TRBV30 and TRBJ1-5, with unresolved D. The V end lost 0 bases, the J end lost 9 bases, and 6 bases lay between the germline ends. CDR1 is GTSNPN, CDR2 SVGIG, per germline (reference sequence). The CDR3 totals 11 residues. The CDR3 region has the DNA TGTGCCTGGAGTGTGGGAGGGCCCCAGCATTTT. Amino acid sequence: CAWSVGGPQHF.

The V gene is TRBV10-3, the J gene TRBJ2-6, with 8 bases lining up with TRBD2. There are 18 residues in the CDR3. Trimming cost V 4 bases and J 1 base; bases outside gene matches: 9. The germline gives CDR1 ENHRY, CDR2 SYGVKD. The DNA of the CDR3 is TGTGCCATCAGTGGTCGGGAGGGGTCCCTTTCTGGGGCCAACGTCCTGACTTTC. Protein product: CAISGREGSLSGANVLTF.

The chain carries TRBV7-2 and TRBJ2-7, with 9 bases fitting TRBD1. CDR3 length equals 14 residues. V lost 3 bases and J lost 4; bases outside the gene matches: 4. Germline loops: CDR1 SGHTA, CDR2 FQGNSA. The CDR3 region is CASSFGQGRYEQYF. The CDR3 DNA sequence: TGTGCCAGCAGCTTCGGACAGGGGAGGTACGAGCAGTACTTC.

J is TRBJ1-1 and V is TRBV5-1; D is unresolved. The CDR3 covers 13 residues. The V gene lost 0 bases and the J gene lost 0 bases, with 3 bases spanning the gap. CDR1 and CDR2 from the germline V gene are SGHRS and YFSETQ. The CDR3 nucleotides read TGCGCCAGCAGCTTGGATTTGAACACTGAAGCTTTCTTT. Its protein product is CASSLDLNTEAFF.

The V call is TRBV19, the J call TRBJ2-1; 10 bases agree with TRBD2. This CDR3 is 15 amino acids long. The V gene's germline CDR1 is LNHDA and CDR2 SQIVND (reference sequence). Trimming cost V 11 bases and J 6 bases; bases outside gene matches: 13. The CDR3, as DNA: TGTGCCTGTAAAGGGAGTAGCGGGGGGATCAATGAGCAGTTCTTC. Amino acids: CACKGSSGGINEQFF.

The chain has TRBV30 and TRBJ2-1, with D uncertain. The CDR3 has 14 residues. V was cut by 3 bases and J by 0 bases, with 9 bases left in between. The germline V gene has CDR1 GTSNPN and CDR2 SVGIG (reference sequence). This CDR3 is CAWRAKSSYNEQFF. The CDR3 DNA sequence: TGTGCCTGGAGGGCAAAGAGCTCCTACAATGAGCAGTTCTTC.

The chain recombines TRBV4-1 with TRBJ1-2; maybe TRBD1 (5 bases). This CDR3 contains 15 residues. Deletions cut 1 base from V and 8 bases from J, with 17 bases between. CDR1 is MGHRA and CDR2 is YSYEKL in the germline V gene. In nucleotides, the CDR3 is TGCGCCAGCAGCCAAGGAGTACCAGGGTTGGGCGGCTACACCTTC. Translation gives CASSQGVPGLGGYTF.